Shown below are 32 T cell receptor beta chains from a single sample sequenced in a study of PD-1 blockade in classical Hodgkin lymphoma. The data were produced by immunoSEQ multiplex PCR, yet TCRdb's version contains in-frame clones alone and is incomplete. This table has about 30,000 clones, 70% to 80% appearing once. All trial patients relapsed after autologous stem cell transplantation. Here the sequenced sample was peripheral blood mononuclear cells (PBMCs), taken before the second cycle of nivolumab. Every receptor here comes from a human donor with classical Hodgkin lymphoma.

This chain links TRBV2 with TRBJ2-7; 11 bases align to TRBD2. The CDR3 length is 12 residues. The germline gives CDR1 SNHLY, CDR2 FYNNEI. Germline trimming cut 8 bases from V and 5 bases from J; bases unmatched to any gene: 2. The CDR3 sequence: CASEGLADEQYF. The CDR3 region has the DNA TGTGCCAGCGAGGGACTAGCGGACGAGCAGTACTTC.

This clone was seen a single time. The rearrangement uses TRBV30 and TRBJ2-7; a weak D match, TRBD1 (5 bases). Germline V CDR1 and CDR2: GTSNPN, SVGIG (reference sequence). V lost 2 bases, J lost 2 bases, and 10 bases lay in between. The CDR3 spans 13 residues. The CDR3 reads CAWSPDSPYEQYF. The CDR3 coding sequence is TGTGCCTGGAGTCCCGACAGCCCCTACGAGCAGTACTTC.

The CDR3 here is CASSLGRGFRQPQHF. CDR3 DNA: TGTGCCAGCAGTTTGGGCAGGGGATTTCGTCAGCCCCAGCATTTT. This chain uses TRBV28 with TRBJ1-5, with a tentative D call TRBD1 (6 bases). This CDR3 is built from 15 residues. Per the germline V gene, CDR1 is MDHEN and CDR2 is SYDVKM. Deletions cut 3 bases from V and 6 bases from J, with 15 bases between.

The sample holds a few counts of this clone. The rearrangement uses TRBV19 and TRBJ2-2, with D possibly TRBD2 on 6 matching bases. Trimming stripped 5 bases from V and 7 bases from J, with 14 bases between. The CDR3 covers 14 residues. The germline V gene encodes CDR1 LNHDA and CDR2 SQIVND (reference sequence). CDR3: CASSYTGSGGELFF. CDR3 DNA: TGTGCCAGTAGTTATACAGGTAGCGGCGGGGAGCTGTTTTTT.

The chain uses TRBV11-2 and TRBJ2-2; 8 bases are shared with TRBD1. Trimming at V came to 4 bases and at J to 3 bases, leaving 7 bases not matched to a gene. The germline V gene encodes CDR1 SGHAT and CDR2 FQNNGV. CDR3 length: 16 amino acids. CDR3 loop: CASSSRQGRDTGELFF. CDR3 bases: TGTGCCAGCAGCTCCCGACAGGGGAGAGACACCGGGGAGCTGTTTTTT. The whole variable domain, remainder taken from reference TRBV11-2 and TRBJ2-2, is EAGVAQSPRYKIIEKRQSVAFWCNPISGHATLYWYQQILGQGPKLLIQFQNNGVVDDSQLPKDRFSAERLKGVDSTLKIQPAKLEDSAVYLCASSSRQGRDTGELFFGEGSRLTVL.

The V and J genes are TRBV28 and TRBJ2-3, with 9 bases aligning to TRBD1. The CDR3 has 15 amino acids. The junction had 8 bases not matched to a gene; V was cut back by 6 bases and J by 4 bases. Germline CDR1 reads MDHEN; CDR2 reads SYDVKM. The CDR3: CASSTRDRDADTQYF. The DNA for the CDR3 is TGTGCCAGCAGCACCCGGGACAGGGATGCAGATACGCAGTATTTT.

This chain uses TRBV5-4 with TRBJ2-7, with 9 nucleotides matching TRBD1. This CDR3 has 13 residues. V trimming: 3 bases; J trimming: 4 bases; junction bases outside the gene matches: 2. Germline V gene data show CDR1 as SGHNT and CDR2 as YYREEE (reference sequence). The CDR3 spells CASSYGQGYEQYF. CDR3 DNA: TGTGCCAGCAGCTACGGACAGGGGTACGAGCAGTACTTC.

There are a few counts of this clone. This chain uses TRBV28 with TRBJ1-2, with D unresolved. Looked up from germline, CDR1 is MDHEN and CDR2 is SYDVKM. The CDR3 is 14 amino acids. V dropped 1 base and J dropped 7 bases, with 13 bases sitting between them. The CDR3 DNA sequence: TGTGCCAGCAGTTTATCGGACGTCCTGGGTGGCTACACCTTC. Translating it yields CASSLSDVLGGYTF.

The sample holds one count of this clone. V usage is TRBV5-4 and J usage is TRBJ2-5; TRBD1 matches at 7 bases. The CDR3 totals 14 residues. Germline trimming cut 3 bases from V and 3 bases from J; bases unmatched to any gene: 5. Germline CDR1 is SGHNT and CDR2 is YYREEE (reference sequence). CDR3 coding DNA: TGTGCCAGCAGCTCGACAGGGCCCGAAGAGACCCAGTACTTC. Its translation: CASSSTGPEETQYF.

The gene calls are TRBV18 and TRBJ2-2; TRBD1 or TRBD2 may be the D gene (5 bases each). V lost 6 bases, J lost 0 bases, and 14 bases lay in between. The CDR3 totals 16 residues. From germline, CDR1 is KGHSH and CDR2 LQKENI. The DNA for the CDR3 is TGTGCCAGCTCCCTTGTAGGGACCGCGAACACCGGGGAGCTGTTTTTT. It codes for CASSLVGTANTGELFF. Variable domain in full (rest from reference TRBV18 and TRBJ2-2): NAGVMQNPRHLVRRRGQEARLRCSPMKGHSHVYWYRQLPEEGLKFMVYLQKENIIDESGMPKERFSAEFPKEGPSILRIQQVVRGDSAAYFCASSLVGTANTGELFFGEGSRLTVL.

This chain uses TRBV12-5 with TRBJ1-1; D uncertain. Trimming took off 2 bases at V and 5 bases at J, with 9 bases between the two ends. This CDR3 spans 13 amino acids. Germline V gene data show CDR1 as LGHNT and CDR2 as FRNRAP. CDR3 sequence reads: CASGLILGTEAFF. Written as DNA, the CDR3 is TGTGCTAGTGGTTTGATTCTAGGGACTGAAGCTTTCTTT.

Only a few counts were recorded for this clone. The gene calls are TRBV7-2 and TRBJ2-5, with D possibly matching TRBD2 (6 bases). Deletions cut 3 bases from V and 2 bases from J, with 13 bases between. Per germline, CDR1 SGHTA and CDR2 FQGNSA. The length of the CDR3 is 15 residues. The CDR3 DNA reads TGTGCCAGCAGCTTCCAAGGTGGGAGGCAAGAGACCCAGTACTTC. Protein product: CASSFQGGRQETQYF.

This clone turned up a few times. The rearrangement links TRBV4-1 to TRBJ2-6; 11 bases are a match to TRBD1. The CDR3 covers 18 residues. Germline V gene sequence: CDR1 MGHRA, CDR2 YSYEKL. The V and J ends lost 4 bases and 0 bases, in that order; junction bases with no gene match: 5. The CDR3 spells CASSPLGTGGSGANVLTF. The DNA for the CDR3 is TGCGCCAGCAGCCCTCTAGGGACAGGGGGCTCTGGGGCCAACGTCCTGACTTTC.

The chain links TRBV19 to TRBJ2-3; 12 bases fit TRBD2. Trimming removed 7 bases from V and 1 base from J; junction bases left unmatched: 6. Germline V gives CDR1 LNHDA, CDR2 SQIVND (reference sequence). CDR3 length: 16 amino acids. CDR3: CASTRLAGVGTDTQYF. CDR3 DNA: TGTGCCAGTACCAGACTAGCGGGAGTGGGCACAGATACGCAGTATTTT.

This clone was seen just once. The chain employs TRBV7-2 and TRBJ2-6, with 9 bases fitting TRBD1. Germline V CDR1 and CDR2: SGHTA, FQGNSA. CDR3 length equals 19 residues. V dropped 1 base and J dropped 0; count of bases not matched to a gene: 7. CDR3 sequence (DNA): TGTGCCAGCAGCTTAGTTGGACAGGGGACAAGCTCTGGGGCCAACGTCCTGACTTTC. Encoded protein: CASSLVGQGTSSGANVLTF.

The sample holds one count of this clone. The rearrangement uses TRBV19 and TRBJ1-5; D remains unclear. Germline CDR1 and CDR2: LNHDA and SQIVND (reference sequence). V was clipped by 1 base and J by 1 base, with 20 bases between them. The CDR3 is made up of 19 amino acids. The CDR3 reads CASSIVSWSSEGSNQPQHF. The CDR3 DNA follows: TGTGCCAGTAGTATAGTCTCGTGGTCCTCCGAAGGGAGCAATCAGCCCCAGCATTTT.

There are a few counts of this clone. This CDR3 reads CASSSRASGFWEKLFF. CDR3 sequence (DNA): TGTGCCAGCAGCTCCCGGGCTAGTGGGTTTTGGGAAAAACTGTTTTTT. The chain couples TRBV5-6 to TRBJ1-4; D is ambiguous. Trimming removed 3 bases from V and 8 bases from J, with 20 bases in between. The length of the CDR3 is 16 residues. From germline, CDR1 is SGHDT and CDR2 YYEEEE. The full variable domain, rest sourced from reference TRBV5-6 and TRBJ1-4, is DAGVTQSPTHLIKTRGQQVTLRCSPKSGHDTVSWYQQALGQGPQFIFQYYEEEERQRGNFPDRFSGHQFPNYSSELNVNALLLGDSALYLCASSSRASGFWEKLFFGSGTQLSVL.

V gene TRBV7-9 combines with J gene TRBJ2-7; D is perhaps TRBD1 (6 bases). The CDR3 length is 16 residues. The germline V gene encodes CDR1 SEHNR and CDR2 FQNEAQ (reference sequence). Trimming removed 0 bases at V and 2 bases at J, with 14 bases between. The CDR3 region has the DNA TGTGCCAGCAGCTTAGCCTTGGTACAGGGAACCTACGAGCAGTACTTC. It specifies CASSLALVQGTYEQYF.

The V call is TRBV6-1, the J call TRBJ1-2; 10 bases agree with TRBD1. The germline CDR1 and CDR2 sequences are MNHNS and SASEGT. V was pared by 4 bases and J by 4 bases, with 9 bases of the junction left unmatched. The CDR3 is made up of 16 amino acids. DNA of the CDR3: TGTGCCAGCAGTGGAGGACAGGGGGACTCCTTCTATGGCTACACCTTC. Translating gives CASSGGQGDSFYGYTF.

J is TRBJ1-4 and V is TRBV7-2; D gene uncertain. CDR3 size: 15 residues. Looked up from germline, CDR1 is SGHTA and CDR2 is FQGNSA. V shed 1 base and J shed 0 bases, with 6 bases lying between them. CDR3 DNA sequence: TGTGCCAGCAGCTTAGGAGGCACAACTAATGAAAAACTGTTTTTT. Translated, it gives CASSLGGTTNEKLFF.

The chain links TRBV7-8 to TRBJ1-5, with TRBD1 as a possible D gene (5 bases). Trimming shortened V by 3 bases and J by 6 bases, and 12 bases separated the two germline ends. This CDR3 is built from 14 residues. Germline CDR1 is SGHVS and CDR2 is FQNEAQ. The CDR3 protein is CASSFWGDGQPQHF. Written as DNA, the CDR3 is TGTGCCAGCAGCTTCTGGGGGGATGGTCAGCCCCAGCATTTT.

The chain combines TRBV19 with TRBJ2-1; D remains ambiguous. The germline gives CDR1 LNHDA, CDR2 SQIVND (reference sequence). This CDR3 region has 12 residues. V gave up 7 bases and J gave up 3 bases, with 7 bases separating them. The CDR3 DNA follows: TGTGCCAGTACCCCGGACTACAATGAGCAGTTCTTC. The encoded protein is CASTPDYNEQFF.

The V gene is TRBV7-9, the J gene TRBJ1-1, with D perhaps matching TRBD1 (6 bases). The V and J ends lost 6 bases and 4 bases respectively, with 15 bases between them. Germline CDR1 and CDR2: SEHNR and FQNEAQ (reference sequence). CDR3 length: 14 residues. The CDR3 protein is CASSSTGSVTEAFF. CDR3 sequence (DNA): TGTGCCAGCAGTTCTACAGGGAGTGTCACTGAAGCTTTCTTT.

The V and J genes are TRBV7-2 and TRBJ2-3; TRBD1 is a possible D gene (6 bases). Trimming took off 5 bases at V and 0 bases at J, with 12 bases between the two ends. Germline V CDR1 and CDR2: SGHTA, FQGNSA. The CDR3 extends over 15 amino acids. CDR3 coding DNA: TGTGCCAGCAGCCTACAGGGTCTTAGCACAGATACGCAGTATTTT. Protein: CASSLQGLSTDTQYF.

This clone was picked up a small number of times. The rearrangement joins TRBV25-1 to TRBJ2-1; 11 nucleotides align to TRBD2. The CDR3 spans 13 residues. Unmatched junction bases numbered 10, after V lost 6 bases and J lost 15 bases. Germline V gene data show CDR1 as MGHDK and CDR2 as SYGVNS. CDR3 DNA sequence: TGTGCCAGCAGGTGGACTAGCGGGCGAATCAGGTTCTTC. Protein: CASRWTSGRIRFF.

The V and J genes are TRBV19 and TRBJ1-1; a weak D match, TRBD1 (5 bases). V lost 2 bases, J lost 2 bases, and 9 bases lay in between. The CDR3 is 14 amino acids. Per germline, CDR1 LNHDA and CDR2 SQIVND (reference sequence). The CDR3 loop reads CASSIWGINTEAFF. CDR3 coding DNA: TGTGCCAGTAGTATATGGGGGATTAACACTGAAGCTTTCTTT.

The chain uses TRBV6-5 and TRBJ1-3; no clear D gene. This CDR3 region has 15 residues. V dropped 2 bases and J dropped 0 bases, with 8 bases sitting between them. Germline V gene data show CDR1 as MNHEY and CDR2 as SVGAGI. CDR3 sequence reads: CASSYTLGSGNTIYF. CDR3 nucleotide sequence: TGTGCCAGCAGTTACACACTGGGCTCTGGAAACACCATATATTTT.

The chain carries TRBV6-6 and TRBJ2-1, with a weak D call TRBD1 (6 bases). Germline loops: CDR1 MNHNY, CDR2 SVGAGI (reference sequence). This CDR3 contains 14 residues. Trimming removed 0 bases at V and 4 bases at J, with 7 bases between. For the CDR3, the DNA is TGTGCCAGCAGTTACTCGGGACATTACAATGAGCAGTTCTTC. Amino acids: CASSYSGHYNEQFF.

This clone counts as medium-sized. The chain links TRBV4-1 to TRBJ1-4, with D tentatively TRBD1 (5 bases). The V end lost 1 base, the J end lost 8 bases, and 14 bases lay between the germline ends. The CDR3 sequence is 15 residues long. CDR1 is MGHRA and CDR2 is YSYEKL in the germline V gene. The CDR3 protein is CASSQGWGSGEKLFF. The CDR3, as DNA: TGCGCCAGCAGCCAAGGGTGGGGGAGTGGGGAAAAACTGTTTTTT.

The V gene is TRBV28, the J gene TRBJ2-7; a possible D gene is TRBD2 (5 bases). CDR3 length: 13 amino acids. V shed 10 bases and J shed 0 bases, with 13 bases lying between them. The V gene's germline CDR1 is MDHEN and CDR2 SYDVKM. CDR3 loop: CATVDSPSYEQYF. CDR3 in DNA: TGTGCCACTGTGGACTCACCCTCCTACGAGCAGTACTTC. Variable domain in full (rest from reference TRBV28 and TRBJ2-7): DVKVTQSSRYLVKRTGEKVFLECVQDMDHENMFWYRQDPGLGLRLIYFSYDVKMKEKGDIPEGYSVSREKKERFSLILESASTNQTSMYLCATVDSPSYEQYFGPGTRLTVT.

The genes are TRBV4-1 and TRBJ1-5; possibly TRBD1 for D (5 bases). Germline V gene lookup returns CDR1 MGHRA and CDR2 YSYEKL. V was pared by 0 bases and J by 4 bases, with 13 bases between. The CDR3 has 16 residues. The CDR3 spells CASSQEDRGSNQPQHF. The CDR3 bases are TGCGCCAGCAGCCAAGAGGATAGGGGTTCGAATCAGCCCCAGCATTTT.

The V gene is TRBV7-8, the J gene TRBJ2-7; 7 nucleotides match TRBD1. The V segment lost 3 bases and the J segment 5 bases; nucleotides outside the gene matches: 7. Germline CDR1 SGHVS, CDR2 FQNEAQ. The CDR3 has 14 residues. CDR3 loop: CASSLPVQGHEQYF. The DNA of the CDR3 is TGTGCCAGCAGCTTGCCGGTACAGGGGCACGAGCAGTACTTC. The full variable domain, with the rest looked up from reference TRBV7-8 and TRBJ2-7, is GAGVSQSPRYKVAKRGQDVALRCDPISGHVSLFWYQQALGQGPEFLTYFQNEAQLDKSGLPSDRFFAERPEGSVSTLKIQRTQQEDSAVYLCASSLPVQGHEQYFGPGTRLTVT.